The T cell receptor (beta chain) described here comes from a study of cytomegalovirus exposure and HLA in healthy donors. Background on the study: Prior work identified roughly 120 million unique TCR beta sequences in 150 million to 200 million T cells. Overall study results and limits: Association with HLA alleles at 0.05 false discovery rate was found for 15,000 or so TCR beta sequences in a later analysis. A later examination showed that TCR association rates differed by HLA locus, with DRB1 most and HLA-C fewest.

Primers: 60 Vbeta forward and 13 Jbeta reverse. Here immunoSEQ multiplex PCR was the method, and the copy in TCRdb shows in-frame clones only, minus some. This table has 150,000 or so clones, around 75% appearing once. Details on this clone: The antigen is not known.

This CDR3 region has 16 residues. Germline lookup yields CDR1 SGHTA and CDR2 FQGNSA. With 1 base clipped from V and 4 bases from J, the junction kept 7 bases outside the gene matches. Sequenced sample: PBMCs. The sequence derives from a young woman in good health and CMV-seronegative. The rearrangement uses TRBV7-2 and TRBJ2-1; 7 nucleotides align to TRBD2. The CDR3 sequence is CASSLGLGGPYNEQFF. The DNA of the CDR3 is TGTGCCAGCAGCTTAGGGCTGGGAGGGCCTTACAATGAGCAGTTCTTC.